These T cell receptor beta chains were read from a single sample in a study of blood T cell repertoires in COVID-19. Here immunoSEQ multiplex PCR was the method, and the copy in TCRdb shows in-frame clones only, minus some. This table has around 390,000 clones, about 86% appearing once. Sequencing input: PBMCs or T cells enriched from blood (not recorded which). These receptors were taken from a woman in her 50s who had recovered from COVID-19. CDR3s include the opening cysteine and the closing phenylalanine or tryptophan. The D gene is left open where the match is weak. Clone size, where shown, is once, few, many, or a class for clones that have expanded.

clone size | J gene | D gene | V gene | CDR3 DNA | CDR3 protein
- | TRBJ2-1 | TRBD1 | TRBV18 | TGTGCCAGCTCACCTTGGACAGGGAACGGCTACAATGAGCAGTTCTTC | CASSPWTGNGYNEQFF
- | TRBJ1-1 | - | TRBV27 | TGTGCCAGCAGTTTATCGGGGGGGTTGGAAGCTTTCTTT | CASSLSGGLEAFF
- | TRBJ2-1 | - | TRBV6-5 | TGTGCCACAGGTCAAAGACATGAGCAGTTCTTC | CATGQRHEQFF
- | TRBJ2-3 | TRBD2 | TRBV7-9 | TGTGCCAGCAGCTTTCTTCGCGGGCTAGCGGGGGTCGGAGATACGCAGTATTTT | CASSFLRGLAGVGDTQYF
- | TRBJ2-5 | TRBD1 | TRBV7-2 | TGTGCCAGCAGCCCCCTATCACGAGGGGGCTCCCAGTACTTC | CASSPLSRGGSQYF
once | TRBJ2-1 | - | TRBV4-3 | TGCGCCAGCAGCCAAGAGCGGGAAAACAATGAGCAGTTCTTC | CASSQERENNEQFF
few | TRBJ1-2 | TRBD1 | TRBV28 | TGTGCCAGCAGTTTGGACAGGGACTATGGCTACACCTTC | CASSLDRDYGYTF
few | TRBJ2-7 | - | TRBV9 | TGTGCCAGCAGCGTAGGGGGCACCTACGAGCAGTACTTC | CASSVGGTYEQYF
- | TRBJ2-7 | TRBD2 | TRBV7-6 | TGTGCCAGCAGCCAGGGACTAGCGGCCTACGAGCAGTACTTC | CASSQGLAAYEQYF
once | TRBJ2-3 | - | TRBV7-2 | TGTGCCAGCAGCCCCCTCCGGGGGAGCACAGATACGCAGTATTTT | CASSPLRGSTDTQYF
- | TRBJ2-2 | - | TRBV28 | TGTGCCAGTGGACAATTAAGCCGGGAGCTGTTTTTT | CASGQLSRELFF
once | TRBJ1-5 | - | TRBV28 | TGTGCCAGCAGCCCCCATCAGGGGCCAGCGCAGCCCCAGCATTTT | CASSPHQGPAQPQHF
- | TRBJ1-4 | - | TRBV4-1 | TGCGCCAGCAGTCACTTGGGGGCCCCTAATGAAAAACTGTTTTTT | CASSHLGAPNEKLFF
- | TRBJ2-7 | TRBD1 | TRBV5-1 | TGCGCCAGCAGCCCCGGACAGGGGGCCTACGAGCAGTACTTC | CASSPGQGAYEQYF
once | TRBJ2-7 | - | TRBV6-5 | TGTGCCAGCAGTTACTCCCGGACATCGATCTACGAGCAGTACTTC | CASSYSRTSIYEQYF
- | TRBJ2-5 | TRBD1 | TRBV7-2 | TGTGCCAGCAGCCTACGGGACAGACAAGAGACCCAGTACTTC | CASSLRDRQETQYF
- | TRBJ2-3 | - | TRBV19 | TGTGCCAGTAGTATCCGGGATACGCAGTATTTT | CASSIRDTQYF
- | TRBJ1-6 | - | TRBV12-5 | TGTGCTAGTTTGTACCGACTGACTAAAAATTCACCCCTCCACTTT | CASLYRLTKNSPLHF
- | TRBJ1-6 | TRBD1 | TRBV6-1 | TGTGCCAGCAGTGAATATGAGGGGGCCAATTCACCCCTCCACTTT | CASSEYEGANSPLHF
- | TRBJ1-6 | - | TRBV29-1 | TGCAGCGTTGAAGATCTCTCCCCAACGGGATCACCCCTCCACTTT | CSVEDLSPTGSPLHF
- | TRBJ1-1 | - | TRBV19 | TGTGCCAGTAGTCACAATACCCTGGCCCGTCGGAACACTGAAGCTTTCTTT | CASSHNTLARRNTEAFF
- | TRBJ1-6 | - | TRBV4-1 | TGCGCCAGCAGCCGGGAGGGGCCTCCCTTCCTCGATTCACCCCTCCACTTT | CASSREGPPFLDSPLHF
- | TRBJ2-1 | - | TRBV7-6 | TGTGCCAGCAGCTTAGATACAGGGATTGAGGCCAACTACAATGAGCAGTTCTTC | CASSLDTGIEANYNEQFF
- | TRBJ1-1 | - | TRBV2 | TGTGCCAGCAGTCTTCGGATGGAGGGACGGGGGACCACTGAAGCTTTCTTT | CASSLRMEGRGTTEAFF
- | TRBJ1-4 | - | TRBV4-3 | TGCGCCAGCAGCCAAGATCCGGTTGAAAAACTGTTTTTT | CASSQDPVEKLFF
- | TRBJ1-3 | - | TRBV19 | TGTGCCAGCATACAGGGCCGCTCTGGAAACACCATATATTTT | CASIQGRSGNTIYF
once | TRBJ2-1 | - | TRBV7-2 | TGTGCCAGCAGCTTACTAAATGAGCAGTTCTTC | CASSLLNEQFF
- | TRBJ1-3 | TRBD1 | TRBV11-2 | TGTGCCAGCAGCTTAGGTGGACAGGGGCCTTCTGGAAACACCATATATTTT | CASSLGGQGPSGNTIYF
- | TRBJ1-5 | TRBD1 | TRBV7-2 | TGTGCCAGCACCGACAGGGGGGGTCAGCCCCAGCATTTT | CASTDRGGQPQHF
- | TRBJ1-2 | TRBD1 | TRBV5-1 | TGCGCCAGCAGCTTGGTACAGGGGGCAGACTATGGCTACACCTTC | CASSLVQGADYGYTF
- | TRBJ1-4 | - | TRBV28 | TGTGCCAGCAGCACCAAAAGCCTCGTAAAACTGTTTTTT | CASSTKSLVKLFF
- | TRBJ1-5 | - | TRBV10-3 | TGTGCCATCAGTGAGACAGATCAGCCCCAGCATTTT | CAISETDQPQHF
- | TRBJ1-6 | - | TRBV19 | TGTGCCAGTAAGTCGGGGGTCTGGGCACCCCTCCACTTT | CASKSGVWAPLHF
once | TRBJ2-2 | - | TRBV6-1 | TGTGCCAGCAGTGAAGCCCCGGGGGTTGGCACCGGGGAGCTGTTTTTT | CASSEAPGVGTGELFF
- | TRBJ2-1 | - | TRBV27 | TGTGCCAGCAGTTTGTGGGGCTGGGGTGAGCAGTTCTTC | CASSLWGWGEQFF
- | TRBJ1-6 | - | TRBV30 | TGTGCCTGGAAGTACGGGTCGCCGAATTCACCCCTCCACTTT | CAWKYGSPNSPLHF
- | TRBJ1-2 | - | TRBV4-2 | TGTGCCAGCAGCCCGGGTGGCGGAGGGGTAAACTATGGCTACACCTTC | CASSPGGGGVNYGYTF
once | TRBJ1-5 | TRBD1 | TRBV4-3 | TGCGCCAGCAGCCAAGATTTTCAACAGGGGACCCAGCCCCAGCATTTT | CASSQDFQQGTQPQHF
- | TRBJ1-2 | TRBD1 | TRBV6-1 | TGTGCCAGCAGTACGGACAGGGGGCGCTTCTATGGCTACACCTTC | CASSTDRGRFYGYTF
- | TRBJ2-7 | TRBD1 | TRBV4-3 | TGCGCCAGCAGCCAAGGGACAGGGAGCTACTACGAGCAGTACTTC | CASSQGTGSYYEQYF
- | TRBJ1-2 | - | TRBV18 | TGTGCCAGCTCGCAATCCTTACAGGCGGAAGGCTATGGCTACACCTTC | CASSQSLQAEGYGYTF
- | TRBJ2-7 | TRBD1 | TRBV7-2 | TGTGCCAGCAGCTTACAAAGGGACAGCTACGAGCAGTACTTC | CASSLQRDSYEQYF
- | TRBJ1-2 | - | TRBV4-2 | TGTGCCAGCAGCCAAGACGGACTTGGGGGCGATTATGGCTACACCTTC | CASSQDGLGGDYGYTF
- | TRBJ1-1 | - | TRBV5-1 | TGCGCCAGCAGCTTGGAGATAGTGAACACTGAAGCTTTCTTT | CASSLEIVNTEAFF